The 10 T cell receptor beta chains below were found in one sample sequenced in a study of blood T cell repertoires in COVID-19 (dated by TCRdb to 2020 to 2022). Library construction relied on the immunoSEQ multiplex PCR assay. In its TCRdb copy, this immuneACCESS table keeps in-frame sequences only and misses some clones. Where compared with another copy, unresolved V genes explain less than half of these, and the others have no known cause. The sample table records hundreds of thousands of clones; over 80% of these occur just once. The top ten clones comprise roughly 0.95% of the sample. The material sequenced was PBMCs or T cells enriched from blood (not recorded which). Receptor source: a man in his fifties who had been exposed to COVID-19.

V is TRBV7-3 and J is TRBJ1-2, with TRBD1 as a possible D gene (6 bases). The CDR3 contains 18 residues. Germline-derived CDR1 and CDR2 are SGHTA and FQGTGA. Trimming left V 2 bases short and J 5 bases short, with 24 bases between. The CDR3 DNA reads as TGTGCCAGCAGCTTATCCCCCCAACAGGGAAATGCGGTATATGGCTACACCTTC. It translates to CASSLSPQQGNAVYGYTF.

The CDR3 loop is CASSQPPRGEGALVGYTF. The CDR3 DNA follows: TGCGCCAGCAGCCAACCCCCTCGAGGAGAGGGGGCATTAGTAGGCTACACCTTC. The J gene is TRBJ1-2, the V gene TRBV4-1; TRBD1 aligns across 7 bases. V dropped 2 bases and J dropped 8; count of bases not matched to a gene: 20. Germline CDR1 reads MGHRA; CDR2 reads YSYEKL. CDR3 length: 18 residues.

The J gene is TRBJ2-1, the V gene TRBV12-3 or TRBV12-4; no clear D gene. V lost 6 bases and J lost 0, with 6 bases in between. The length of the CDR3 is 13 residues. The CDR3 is CASRPSSYNEQFF. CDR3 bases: TGTGCCAGCAGGCCTAGCTCCTACAATGAGCAGTTCTTC.

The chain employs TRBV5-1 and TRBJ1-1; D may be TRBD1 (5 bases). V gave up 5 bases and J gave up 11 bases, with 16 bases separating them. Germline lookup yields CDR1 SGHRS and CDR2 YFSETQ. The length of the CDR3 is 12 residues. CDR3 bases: TGCGCCAGCAGACTCGACGTCGGACACGCTTTCTTT. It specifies CASRLDVGHAFF. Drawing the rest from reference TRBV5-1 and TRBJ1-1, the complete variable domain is KAGVTQTPRYLIKTRGQQVTLSCSPISGHRSVSWYQQTPGQGLQFLFEYFSETQRNKGNFPGRFSGRQFSNSRSEMNVSTLELGDSALYLCASRLDVGHAFFGQGTRLTVV.

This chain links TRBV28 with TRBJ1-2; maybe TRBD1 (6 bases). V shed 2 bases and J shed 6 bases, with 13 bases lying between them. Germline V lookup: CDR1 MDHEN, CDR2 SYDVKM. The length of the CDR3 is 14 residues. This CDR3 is CASSLLQGTDGYTF. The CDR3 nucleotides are TGTGCCAGCAGTTTACTACAGGGTACTGATGGCTACACCTTC.

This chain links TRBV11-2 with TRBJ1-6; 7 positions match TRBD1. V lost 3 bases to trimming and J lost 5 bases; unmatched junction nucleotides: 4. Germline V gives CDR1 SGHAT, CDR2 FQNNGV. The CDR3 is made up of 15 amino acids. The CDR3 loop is CASSLRGQHNSPLHF. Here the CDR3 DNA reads TGTGCCAGCAGCTTGCGGGGACAGCATAATTCACCCCTCCACTTT.

In nucleotides, the CDR3 is TGCAGCGTTGGGGGGACAGTCTTTAGCACTGAAGCTTTCTTT. It encodes CSVGGTVFSTEAFF. This chain links TRBV29-1 with TRBJ1-1; 7 positions agree with TRBD1. V shed 4 bases and J 4 bases; nucleotides not matched to a gene: 9. This CDR3 spans 14 amino acids. Germline CDR1 reads SQVTM; CDR2 reads ANQGSEA.

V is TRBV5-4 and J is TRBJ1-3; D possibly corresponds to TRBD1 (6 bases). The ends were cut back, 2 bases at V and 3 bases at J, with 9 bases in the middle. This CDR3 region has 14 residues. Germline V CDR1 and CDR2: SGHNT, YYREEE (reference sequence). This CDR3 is CASSFGTHGNTIYF. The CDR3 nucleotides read TGTGCCAGCAGCTTCGGGACACATGGAAACACCATATATTTT. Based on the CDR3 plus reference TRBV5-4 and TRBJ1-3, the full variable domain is ETGVTQSPTHLIKTRGQQVTLRCSSQSGHNTVSWYQQALGQGPQFIFQYYREEENGRGNFPPRFSGLQFPNYSSELNVNALELDDSALYLCASSFGTHGNTIYFGEGSWLTVV.

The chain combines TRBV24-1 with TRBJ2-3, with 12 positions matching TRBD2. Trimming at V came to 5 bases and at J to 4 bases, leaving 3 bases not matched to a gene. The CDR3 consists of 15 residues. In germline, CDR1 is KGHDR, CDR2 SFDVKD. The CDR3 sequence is CATSGLAGDPDTQYF. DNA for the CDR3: TGTGCCACCAGTGGACTAGCGGGAGATCCAGATACGCAGTATTTT.

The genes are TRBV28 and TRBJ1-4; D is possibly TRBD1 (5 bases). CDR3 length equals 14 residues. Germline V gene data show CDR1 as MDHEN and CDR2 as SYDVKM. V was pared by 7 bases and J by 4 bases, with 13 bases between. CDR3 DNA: TGTGCCAGCAACAACGCGGGGGATAATGAAAAACTGTTTTTT. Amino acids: CASNNAGDNEKLFF.